Below, 15 T cell receptor beta chains from the same sample are listed, as sequenced in a study of blood T cell repertoires in COVID-19. Produced via immunoSEQ multiplex PCR; TCRdb's table is partial and in-frame only. Among 150,000 to 200,000 clones listed, just over 85% were seen once. What was sequenced was peripheral blood. The receptors originated from a man in his fifties or sixties with active or convalescent COVID-19.

This chain links TRBV18 with TRBJ1-3; 8 positions match TRBD1. The CDR3 has 15 residues. Germline CDR1 reads KGHSH; CDR2 reads LQKENI. With 3 bases clipped from V and 3 bases from J, the junction kept 4 bases outside the gene matches. The CDR3, as DNA: TGTGCCAGCTCACCCGACAGGGGTGATGGAAACACCATATATTTT. This codes for CASSPDRGDGNTIYF.

This rearrangement joins TRBV21-1 to TRBJ1-5; the table assigns TRBD1, which was not confirmed against the DNA. TRBV21-1 is tagged as a pseudogene. The CDR3 is 17 residues long. In nucleotides, the CDR3 is TGTGCCAGCAGCAAAGCCGTGACATGGGTTGGCAATCAGCCCCAGCATTTT. Translating gives CASSKAVTWVGNQPQHF.

Here the CDR3 reads CASSESAGGNTIYF. Written as DNA, the CDR3 is TGTGCCAGCAGTGAATCAGCCGGGGGAAACACCATATATTTT. The V call is TRBV3-1 (or the pseudogene TRBV3-2), the J call TRBJ1-3; D is undetermined. This CDR3 contains 14 residues. Germline V gives CDR1 LGHDT, CDR2 YNNKEL (reference sequence). Trimming took 6 bases from V and 4 from J, leaving 13 bases between them.

This chain uses TRBV7-3 with TRBJ2-7, with TRBD2 matching over 8 bases. The V segment lost 5 bases and the J segment 7 bases; nucleotides outside the gene matches: 19. Germline-derived CDR1 and CDR2 are SGHTA and FQGTGA. CDR3 length equals 17 residues. DNA of the CDR3: TGTGCCAGCAGCCCCAGGACGGGGGGGCTTCCACCGGGGGAGCAGTACTTC. Residues: CASSPRTGGLPPGEQYF.

The chain is built from TRBV5-6 and TRBJ1-2, with a tentative D call TRBD1 (6 bases). V dropped 2 bases and J dropped 6 bases, with 14 bases sitting between them. The CDR3 is made up of 14 amino acids. The germline gives CDR1 SGHDT, CDR2 YYEEEE. Here the CDR3 DNA reads TGTGCCAGCAGCTTTTGGGCAGGGGAGAATGGCTACACCTTC. This gives the protein CASSFWAGENGYTF.

The rearrangement links TRBV7-6 to TRBJ2-1; 8 bases align to TRBD2. This CDR3 contains 17 residues. Germline CDR1 is SGHVS and CDR2 is FNYEAQ. Trimming removed 0 bases from V and 0 bases from J; junction bases left unmatched: 4. CDR3 residues: CASSLALGRGSYNEQFF. The CDR3 DNA is TGTGCCAGCAGCTTAGCGCTCGGGAGGGGCTCCTACAATGAGCAGTTCTTC.

J is TRBJ1-2 and V is TRBV12-3 or TRBV12-4; D gene ambiguous. V lost 6 bases to trimming and J lost 8 bases, with 10 bases between them. The CDR3 extends over 11 amino acids. The CDR3 region has the DNA TGTGCCAGCAGGAGATTCAACGGCTACACCTTC. It codes for CASRRFNGYTF.

As regards this clone: A junction boundary mismatches the germline segment, possibly from a read error. J is TRBJ1-1 and V is TRBV18; D unresolved. The CDR3 runs to 14 residues. The germline gives CDR1 KGHSH, CDR2 LQKENI. The CDR3 is CASTPKSANTEAFF. Written as DNA, the CDR3 is TGTGCCAGCACACCTAAGAGCGCTAACACTGAAGCTTTCTTT. Full variable domain (missing parts from reference TRBV18 and TRBJ1-1): NAGVMQNPRHLVRRRGQEARLRCSPMKGHSHVYWYRQLPEEGLKFMVYLQKENIIDESGMPKERFSAEFPKEGPSILRIQQVVRGDSAAYFCASTPKSANTEAFFGQGTRLTVV.

This clone was picked up one time. The chain has TRBV4-1 and TRBJ1-5; D possibly corresponds to TRBD1 (5 bases). The CDR3 has 15 amino acids. CDR1 and CDR2 from the germline V gene are MGHRA and YSYEKL. V was pared by 1 base and J by 9 bases, with 16 bases between. The CDR3 DNA is TGCGCCAGCAGCCAAGCTGAAGGGGCCGATTCGCCCCAGCATTTT. Its protein is CASSQAEGADSPQHF.

The gene calls are TRBV5-1 and TRBJ1-1; 8 bases match TRBD1. J lost 4 bases, V lost 5 bases, and 7 bases had no gene match. Germline-derived CDR1 and CDR2 are SGHRS and YFSETQ. This CDR3 region has 14 residues. This CDR3 reads CASRLTGVITEAFF. In DNA form, the CDR3 reads TGCGCCAGCAGATTGACAGGGGTGATCACTGAAGCTTTCTTT.

The chain combines TRBV7-9 with TRBJ1-2; D perhaps matches TRBD1 (5 bases). Germline assignment: CDR1 SEHNR and CDR2 FQNEAQ (reference sequence). This CDR3 has 14 amino acids. V was trimmed by 3 bases and J by 10 bases, leaving 18 bases between them. CDR3 residues: CASSLGGTAIVYTF. In DNA form, the CDR3 reads TGTGCCAGCAGCTTGGGAGGGACGGCCATTGTCTACACCTTC.

This chain's CDR3 is CASSAGMSPEAFF. CDR3 bases: TGTGCCAGTAGTGCAGGGATGAGCCCTGAAGCTTTCTTT. The chain combines TRBV19 with TRBJ1-1, with D perhaps TRBD1 (5 bases). CDR3 length equals 13 residues. V dropped 5 bases and J dropped 6 bases, with 13 bases sitting between them. Germline V gene sequence: CDR1 LNHDA, CDR2 SQIVND (reference sequence).

The chain employs TRBV5-1 and TRBJ2-7, with TRBD2 matching over 11 bases. J gave up 7 bases and V 4 bases, and 19 bases lay outside the gene matches. Per germline, CDR1 SGHRS and CDR2 YFSETQ. CDR3 length: 18 residues. The CDR3 reads CASSLGQGSTSGTGEQYF. The CDR3 DNA reads TGCGCCAGCAGCCTGGGACAGGGCTCGACTAGCGGGACTGGAGAGCAGTACTTC.

This clone was seen a single time. This chain uses TRBV2 with TRBJ2-7; 11 positions agree with TRBD1. Germline V CDR1 and CDR2: SNHLY, FYNNEI. This CDR3 is 13 amino acids long. After removal of 9 bases from V and 7 bases from J, the junction contained 8 bases not matched to a gene. DNA for the CDR3: TGTGCCAGTCAAACGGGACAGGGGGGAGAGCAGTACTTC. Amino acids: CASQTGQGGEQYF.

On this clone: Germline and junction disagree at one end, which may indicate a read error. The chain has TRBV7-9 and TRBJ1-4, with D hard to call. The CDR3 extends over 13 amino acids. CDR1 and CDR2 (germline): SEHNR, FQNEAQ (reference sequence). The CDR3 loop is CASGTSPNEKLFF. The CDR3 DNA follows: TGTGCCAGCGGTACGTCCCCTAACGAAAAACTGTTTTTT.